Listed below are T cell receptor beta chains from one sample, sequenced in a study of blood T cell repertoires in COVID-19. Measured with immunoSEQ multiplex PCR; TCRdb has only the in-frame clones, and not every one. The sample carries 300,000 to 450,000 clones, around nine tenths recorded once. The sample consisted of PBMCs or T cells enriched from blood (not recorded which). These receptors were collected from a woman aged 25 to 39 who had been exposed to COVID-19. CDR3s include the opening cysteine and the closing phenylalanine or tryptophan. The order of the fields is J gene, V gene, D gene, clone size, CDR3 DNA, CDR3 protein. A D gene is named only where the DNA matches it firmly. Only some rows state a clone size, as once, few, many or a class for expanded clones.

>TRBJ1-1|TRBV29-1|NA|NA
TGCAGCGTTGTTGGGAGTATAGCTGAAGCTTTCTTT
CSVVGSIAEAFF
>TRBJ2-1|TRBV10-3|TRBD2|NA
TGTGCCATCACCCTTAGCGGGGAGGGGGTTAATGAGCAGTTCTTC
CAITLSGEGVNEQFF
>TRBJ2-7|TRBV27|NA|NA
TGTGCCAGCAGTTTTGAGAGGGAAATAGAGCAGTACTTC
CASSFEREIEQYF
>TRBJ1-5|TRBV24-1|NA|NA
TGTGCCACCATGTCGGGGGGCGCGGGTCGGCCCCAGCATTTT
CATMSGGAGRPQHF
>TRBJ1-2|TRBV27|NA|NA
TGTGCCAGCGGCCCCTGGAAGGAGGTTGGGGTCTATGGCTACACCTTC
CASGPWKEVGVYGYTF
>TRBJ1-2|TRBV18|TRBD1|NA
TGTGCCAGCTCACCACTGGGGGGACCCGGACAGGGGTTGGATGGCTACACCTTC
CASSPLGGPGQGLDGYTF
>TRBJ2-7|TRBV15|NA|NA
TGTGCCACCAGCAGAGATCGAGGACAGACCAGCTCCTACGAGCAGTACTTC
CATSRDRGQTSSYEQYF
>TRBJ1-5|TRBV28|NA|NA
TGTGCCAGCAGTTTTTCCAACAATCAGCCCCAGCATTTT
CASSFSNNQPQHF
>TRBJ2-1|TRBV18|NA|once
TGTGCCAGCTCAGGCTCAAACAATGAGCAGTTCTTC
CASSGSNNEQFF
>TRBJ2-4|TRBV7-9|NA|many
TGTGCCAGCAGCATACCGGACTCAGGAAACATTCAGTACTTC
CASSIPDSGNIQYF
>TRBJ2-3|TRBV7-9|NA|NA
TGTGCCAGCAGCCCTAGTGGCGGAATCACAGATACGCAGTATTTT
CASSPSGGITDTQYF
>TRBJ2-2|TRBV15|TRBD1|once
TGTGCCACCAGCAGAGATCAGGGGGATCAGCGGACCGGGGAGCTGTTTTTT
CATSRDQGDQRTGELFF
>TRBJ1-5|TRBV6-5|NA|NA
TGTGCCAGCAGCATGGAGGGGGGGCTCGATCAGCCCCAGCATTTT
CASSMEGGLDQPQHF
>TRBJ2-5|TRBV7-2|NA|NA
TGTGCCAGCAGCTTACTTAACATGCAAGAGACCCAGTACTTC
CASSLLNMQETQYF
>TRBJ1-2|TRBV28|TRBD1|NA
TGTGCCAGCAGGAGCGGACAGGGACCCTTTGGCTACACCTTC
CASRSGQGPFGYTF
>TRBJ1-2|TRBV24-1|TRBD1|NA
TGTGCCACCAGTGCTCCTCCGACCGGGACAGAGACCTATGGCTACACCTTC
CATSAPPTGTETYGYTF
>TRBJ2-2|TRBV18|NA|NA
TGTGCCAGCTCCCTCCCCGGGGAGCTGTTTTTT
CASSLPGELFF
>TRBJ1-5|TRBV28|TRBD1|NA
TGTGCCAACCAGGACAGGGGCCCTAGCCAGCCCCAGCATTTT
CANQDRGPSQPQHF
>TRBJ2-7|TRBV6-2/TRBV6-3|TRBD2|NA
TGTGCCAGCAGTTACACTCGCGAACCGGGACTAGCGGGAGGACCTTGGGAGCAGTACTTC
CASSYTREPGLAGGPWEQYF
>TRBJ2-7|TRBV9|NA|NA
TGTGCCAGCAGCGTAGACACCGGGAAAAGGGACGAGCAGTACTTC
CASSVDTGKRDEQYF
>TRBJ1-5|TRBV10-2|NA|NA
TGCGCCAGCAGTGAGGCGGCAGGGGATCAGCCCCAGCATTTT
CASSEAAGDQPQHF
>TRBJ1-3|TRBV28|NA|once
TGTGCCAGCACTGGACAGGGAAACACCATATATTTT
CASTGQGNTIYF
>TRBJ2-1|TRBV3-1/TRBV3-2|TRBD2|NA
TGTGCCAGCAGCCTACCCCGGGGGGTATTCAATGAGCAGTTCTTC
CASSLPRGVFNEQFF
>TRBJ1-6|TRBV21-1|NA|NA
TGTGCCAGCAGCCGAAGACACAGGGGGCACCTCCTTTCACCCCTCCACTTT
CASSRRHRGHLLSPLHF
>TRBJ2-1|TRBV7-3|NA|NA
TGTGCCAGCAGCTTCGGTTCCCTCAATGAGCAGTTCTTC
CASSFGSLNEQFF
>TRBJ1-3|TRBV6-1|TRBD1|NA
TGTGCCAGCAGTGAGGAATCAGGGGGTGGAAACACCATATATTTT
CASSEESGGGNTIYF
>TRBJ2-1|TRBV1|NA|NA
TGCACCAGCAGCCAAGTAGGGCTAGCGGGATTCGATGAGCAGTTCTTC
CTSSQVGLAGFDEQFF
>TRBJ2-7|TRBV5-1|NA|NA
TGCGCCAGCAGCGATCCCCCAGGGGCCTACGAGCAGTACTTC
CASSDPPGAYEQYF
>TRBJ2-7|TRBV3-1/TRBV3-2|TRBD2|NA
TGTGCCAGCAGCCCTAGCGGCTACGAGCAGTACTTC
CASSPSGYEQYF
>TRBJ2-7|TRBV10-2|NA|NA
TGCGCCAGCAGTGAGCTTCTAACAGGGAAGGCATACGAGCAGTACTTC
CASSELLTGKAYEQYF
>TRBJ2-1|TRBV28|TRBD2|NA
TGTGCCAGCAGTTCACTAGCGGGAGATGAGCAGTTCTTC
CASSSLAGDEQFF
>TRBJ2-5|TRBV5-1|NA|once
TGCGCCAGCTACAGGGAAGGAGTTAGAGAGACCCAGTACTTC
CASYREGVRETQYF
>TRBJ1-6|TRBV2|NA|NA
TGTGCCAGCAGCGTAACGGACAGCAATTCACCCCTCCACTTT
CASSVTDSNSPLHF
>TRBJ2-5|TRBV7-9|NA|NA
TGTGCCAGCAGCCAGGGGCGGAGAGAGACCCAGTACTTC
CASSQGRRETQYF
>TRBJ1-2|TRBV30|NA|NA
TGTGCCTGGAGTGTGGGCAAGTTCTATGGCTACACCTTC
CAWSVGKFYGYTF
>TRBJ2-3|TRBV19|TRBD2|NA
TGTGCCAGTAGTATTTGGACTAGCGGGAGCACAGATACGCAGTATTTT
CASSIWTSGSTDTQYF
>TRBJ2-7|TRBV30|NA|NA
TGTGCCTGTATCACAGGGTGGGCCTACTACGAGCAGTACTTC
CACITGWAYYEQYF
>TRBJ2-7|TRBV5-5|NA|NA
TGTGCCAGCAGCTTCGAACAGGGACATTACGAGCAGTACTTC
CASSFEQGHYEQYF
>TRBJ2-7|TRBV6-6|TRBD2|NA
TGTGCCAGCAGCCGACTAGCGGGAGGGCCCGGCGAGCAGTACTTC
CASSRLAGGPGEQYF
>TRBJ1-1|TRBV5-4|NA|NA
TGTGCCAGCAGCTTTAGGGGTGCGAACACTGAAGCTTTCTTT
CASSFRGANTEAFF
>TRBJ2-5|TRBV6-2/TRBV6-3|NA|NA
TGTGCCAGCAGTTTCCGTGGTTTGCGGCAAGAGACCCAGTACTTC
CASSFRGLRQETQYF
>TRBJ1-3|TRBV30|NA|many
TGTGCCTGGAGTCGGGACTCCGGCTCTGGAAACACCATATATTTT
CAWSRDSGSGNTIYF